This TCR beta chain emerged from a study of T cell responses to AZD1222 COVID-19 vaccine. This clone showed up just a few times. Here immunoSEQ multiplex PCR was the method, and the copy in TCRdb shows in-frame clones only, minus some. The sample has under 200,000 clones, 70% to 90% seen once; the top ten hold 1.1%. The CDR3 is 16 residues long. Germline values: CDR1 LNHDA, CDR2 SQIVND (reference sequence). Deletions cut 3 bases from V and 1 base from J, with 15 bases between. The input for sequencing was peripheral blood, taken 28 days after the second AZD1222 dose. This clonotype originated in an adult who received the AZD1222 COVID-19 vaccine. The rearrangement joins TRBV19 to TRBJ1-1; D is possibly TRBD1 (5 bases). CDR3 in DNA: TGTGCCAGTAGTATCATCCGGGGCGCCGGGAACACTGAAGCTTTCTTT. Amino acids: CASSIIRGAGNTEAFF.